These T cell receptor beta chains were read from a single sample in a study of radiotherapy plus CTLA-4 blockade in lung cancer. The method was immunoSEQ multiplex PCR; TCRdb's version includes in-frame clones alone and lacks a portion of them. Among around 80,000 clones listed, around 81% were seen once. The sequencing here drew on peripheral blood, taken from a patient treated with radiotherapy plus ipilimumab. These receptors came from a human donor with non-small cell lung cancer whose response to radiotherapy plus ipilimumab could not be evaluated. Some clones in this sample may be carry-over from other donors' samples. Both conserved end residues are trimmed from each CDR3.

TRBJ2-1	TRBV29-1	SVGPGLGEQF
TRBJ1-3	TRBV2	ASSGQGRGNTIY
TRBJ1-2	TRBV19	ASSMAGGHYGYT
TRBJ1-1	TRBV5-1	ASSWGQGGTEAF
TRBJ1-5	TRBV19	ASRGSPNQPQH
TRBJ2-2	TRBV2	ASTLASGVAGELF
TRBJ1-6	TRBV5-1	ASSLSSYNSPLH
TRBJ1-1	TRBV4-2	ASSQEEGNTEAF
TRBJ1-1	TRBV18	ASSPRVAWTGENTEAF
TRBJ2-5	TRBV7-2	ASSVGLQETQY
TRBJ1-5	TRBV21-1	ASSRRWPRDLNQPQH
TRBJ1-1	TRBV29-1	SVNRATNTEAF
TRBJ2-1	TRBV6-1	ASSEHRTGTYNEQF
TRBJ2-2	TRBV14	ASSRGLAGWFTGELF
TRBJ2-7	TRBV25-1	ASSRAGAYEQY
TRBJ2-3	TRBV28	ASSLRTATDTQY
TRBJ2-7	TRBV4-1	ASSQERGTGRDEQY
TRBJ2-1	TRBV2	ARDSGLNLYEQF
TRBJ2-2	TRBV9	ASSVDSRGGELF
TRBJ2-5	TRBV10-3	AIRKATGQETQY
TRBJ1-2	TRBV7-2	ASSLSQSYGYT
TRBJ2-1	TRBV6-5	ASTEGTGAYNEQF
TRBJ2-5	TRBV27	ASSLSPPTSGGLLQETQY
TRBJ1-4	TRBV28	ASRVQGVGEKLF
TRBJ2-7	TRBV6-5	ASKGWGRSYEQY
TRBJ1-6	TRBV4-3	ASSQNLPPGQANSPLH
TRBJ2-1	TRBV5-1	ASSLGVTSGGTYNEQF
TRBJ2-1	TRBV2	ASSEATGHYNEQF
TRBJ1-3	TRBV4-3	ASSAATGAGNTIY
TRBJ2-7	TRBV7-6	ASSLGAYVQGHEQY
TRBJ2-6	TRBV6-5	ASSLFFSGANVLT
TRBJ1-2	TRBV7-2	ASSPALGGTNYGYT
TRBJ1-4	TRBV7-8	ASSPSRTNEKLF
TRBJ2-3	TRBV5-5	ASSPDGLADTQY
TRBJ2-3	TRBV28	ASRNLHTGGTDTQY
TRBJ1-1	TRBV5-8	ASSLQDENTEAF
TRBJ2-2	TRBV19	ASKQSRRGTGELF
TRBJ2-7	TRBV18	ASSPTSGGSVEQY
TRBJ1-5	TRBV19	ASSIGTGNQPQH
NA	TRBV11-2	ASSLRLILSSYEQY
TRBJ1-2	TRBV7-9	ASSFGWLYGYT
TRBJ2-3	TRBV5-1	ASSWVGGGSTDTQY
TRBJ1-6	TRBV18	ASSPTSGDSPLH
TRBJ2-7	TRBV4-3	ASSQDSRGSYEQY
TRBJ1-1	TRBV5-6	ASSIQGNTEAF
TRBJ1-5	TRBV4-1	ASSQVGGFSNQPQH
TRBJ2-5	TRBV5-1	ASRLNPGLQETQY
TRBJ2-7	TRBV7-9	ASSEDSLQY
TRBJ1-1	TRBV6-5	ASSVHRSGTEAF